These 30 T cell receptor beta chains share one sample of origin, sequenced in a study of Ad26.COV2.S vaccination and SARS-CoV-2 variants (TCRdb year 2021). Library prep was done by the immunoSEQ multiplex PCR assay. What TCRdb holds here is the immuneACCESS table cut down to in-frame rearrangements. Part of the clones is not present; checked against another copy, under half of the missing clones reflect an unresolved V gene, and the others are unexplained. This sample holds roughly 100,000 clones; 80% were observed only once. The leading ten clones occupy 15% to 20% of the sample. The meaning of the sample's time point label: individuals recovered from natural SARS-CoV-2 infection. Sequenced here: peripheral blood, sampled after recovery from COVID-19. The receptors were gathered from a human donor who had recovered from COVID-19.

This clone occurred a few times. This sequence joins TRBV29-1 and TRBJ1-1; 8 bases map to TRBD1. The germline V gene encodes CDR1 SQVTM and CDR2 ANQGSEA. There are 15 residues in the CDR3. The V and J ends lost 5 bases and 2 bases, in that order; junction bases with no gene match: 10. The CDR3 loop is CSVKRTGTGNTEAFF. The CDR3 DNA reads TGCAGCGTTAAAAGAACGGGGACAGGCAACACTGAAGCTTTCTTT.

V is TRBV13 and J is TRBJ2-5, with TRBD2 as a possible D gene (5 bases). Trimming took off 2 bases at V and 5 bases at J, with 9 bases between the two ends. Germline V gives CDR1 PRHDT, CDR2 FYEKMQ (reference sequence). The CDR3 length is 13 residues. This CDR3 is CASSLRGAETQYF. CDR3 nucleotides: TGTGCCAGCAGCTTACGGGGAGCCGAGACCCAGTACTTC. The full variable domain, its missing parts supplied by reference TRBV13 and TRBJ2-5, is AAGVIQSPRHLIKEKRETATLKCYPIPRHDTVYWYQQGPGQDPQFLISFYEKMQSDKGSIPDRFSAQQFSDYHSELNMSSLELGDSALYFCASSLRGAETQYFGPGTRLLVL.

The chain joins TRBV5-1 to TRBJ1-1; D is unclear. The CDR3 consists of 12 residues. Germline V lookup: CDR1 SGHRS, CDR2 YFSETQ. V was clipped by 5 bases and J by 10 bases, with 15 bases between them. CDR3 coding DNA: TGCGCCAGCAGTCAGGACCGGGAGACAGCTTTCTTT. Protein: CASSQDRETAFF.

The chain couples TRBV5-1 to TRBJ2-5, with 12 nucleotides matching TRBD2. V shed 3 bases and J 5 bases; nucleotides not matched to a gene: 8. The CDR3 consists of 16 residues. The germline V gene encodes CDR1 SGHRS and CDR2 YFSETQ. CDR3 sequence: CASSYTTSGGSETQYF. The CDR3 DNA reads as TGCGCCAGCAGCTATACGACTAGCGGGGGTTCCGAGACCCAGTACTTC.

The chain employs TRBV6-5 and TRBJ2-7, with D unclear. Germline loops: CDR1 MNHEY, CDR2 SVGAGI. The germline V and J ends were trimmed by 0 bases and 6 bases, with 3 bases remaining between them. The CDR3 sequence is 11 residues long. Here the CDR3 reads CASSYSREQYF. The CDR3 region has the DNA TGTGCCAGCAGTTACTCCCGCGAGCAGTACTTC.

V gene TRBV4-3 combines with J gene TRBJ2-3; 7 bases are a match to TRBD2. Germline CDR1 and CDR2: LGHNA and YSLEER. V dropped 4 bases and J dropped 0; count of bases not matched to a gene: 4. The CDR3 is made up of 15 amino acids. The DNA for the CDR3 is TGCGCCAGCAGCCTTACTAGCGCGAGCACAGATACGCAGTATTTT. As protein: CASSLTSASTDTQYF.

This clone showed up just a few times. This rearrangement joins TRBV2 to TRBJ1-5; D unresolved. The CDR3 consists of 11 residues. V lost 10 bases and J 4 bases, leaving 8 bases between the germline ends. In germline, CDR1 is SNHLY, CDR2 FYNNEI. The CDR3 region is CAIGGNQPQHF. The CDR3 DNA is TGTGCCATCGGAGGGAATCAGCCCCAGCATTTT. Together with reference TRBV2 and TRBJ1-5, the CDR3 gives the full variable domain: EPEVTQTPSHQVTQMGQEVILRCVPISNHLYFYWYRQILGQKVEFLVSFYNNEISEKSEIFDDQFSVERPDGSNFTLKIRSTKLEDSAMYFCAIGGNQPQHFGDGTRLSIL.

The chain carries TRBV2 and TRBJ2-2; a possible D gene is TRBD1 (6 bases). The CDR3 consists of 15 residues. The ends were cut back, 5 bases at V and 0 bases at J, with 10 bases in the middle. Germline CDR1 reads SNHLY; CDR2 reads FYNNEI. The CDR3 loop reads CASSRQVSNTGELFF. The CDR3 DNA follows: TGTGCCAGCAGTCGACAGGTATCGAACACCGGGGAGCTGTTTTTT.

This chain joins TRBV10-3 and TRBJ2-2, with TRBD2 as a possible D gene (6 bases). This CDR3 region has 15 residues. From germline, CDR1 is ENHRY and CDR2 SYGVKD. Trimming removed 8 bases from V and 4 bases from J, with 17 bases in between. The CDR3 sequence: CAISSGGAGTGELFF. CDR3 bases: TGTGCCATCTCATCTGGCGGGGCGGGCACCGGGGAGCTGTTTTTT.

The J gene is TRBJ1-1, the V gene TRBV30; no clear D gene. The V gene's germline CDR1 is GTSNPN and CDR2 SVGIG (reference sequence). V was trimmed by 2 bases and J by 1 base, leaving 5 bases between them. The CDR3 loop spans 12 amino acids. The CDR3 loop is CAWSRKNTEAFF. The CDR3 nucleotides read TGTGCCTGGAGTAGGAAGAACACTGAAGCTTTCTTT.

This chain joins TRBV6-5 and TRBJ1-6; D gene unclear. The CDR3 is 15 residues long. The germline gives CDR1 MNHEY, CDR2 SVGAGI. V was clipped by 0 bases and J by 8 bases, with 11 bases between them. The CDR3 coding sequence is TGTGCCAGCAGTTACTCGAGTGGGAGTGATTCACCCCTCCACTTT. Translated: CASSYSSGSDSPLHF.

The chain recombines TRBV10-3 with TRBJ2-1; no clear D gene. The CDR3 is 11 amino acids. Germline V gene sequence: CDR1 ENHRY, CDR2 SYGVKD. V was clipped by 6 bases and J by 5 bases, with 5 bases between them. This chain's CDR3 is CAISGDNEQFF. The CDR3 DNA is TGTGCCATCAGCGGAGACAATGAGCAGTTCTTC.

The chain employs TRBV3-1 (or the pseudogene TRBV3-2) and TRBJ2-3; a possible D gene is TRBD2 (6 bases). Germline-derived CDR1 and CDR2 are LGHDT and YNNKEL (reference sequence). This CDR3 region has 17 residues. Trimming left V 1 base short and J 0 bases short, with 14 bases between. DNA for the CDR3: TGTGCCAGCAGCCAAGCTGGGACTCTTTCTAGCACAGATACGCAGTATTTT. Amino acids: CASSQAGTLSSTDTQYF.

This chain's CDR3 is CASSPSGQGNQPQHF. In nucleotides, the CDR3 is TGTGCCAGCTCACCATCAGGCCAAGGCAATCAGCCCCAGCATTTT. V usage is TRBV18 and J usage is TRBJ1-5; D unclear. Between the trimmed V and J ends, which lost 2 bases and 2 bases, there was a span of 10 bases. The CDR3 loop spans 15 amino acids. Germline-derived CDR1 and CDR2 are KGHSH and LQKENI.

In DNA, the CDR3 is TGTGCCAGCAGCCGGGACAGGGGGCGGACAGATACGCAGTATTTT. The encoded protein is CASSRDRGRTDTQYF. V gene TRBV5-7 combines with J gene TRBJ2-3, with TRBD1 identical over 12 bases. TRBV5-7 is noted as an ORF with a role that remains uncertain. This CDR3 is built from 15 residues. Trimming removed 4 bases from V and 3 bases from J; junction bases left unmatched: 3.

The chain has TRBV6-2 or TRBV6-3 and TRBJ2-5, with TRBD1 matching 7 bases. Trimming cost V 5 bases and J 3 bases; bases outside gene matches: 6. In germline, CDR1 is MNHEY, CDR2 SVGEGT. The CDR3 runs to 14 residues. The CDR3 loop is CASSRLGTEETQYF. CDR3 sequence (DNA): TGTGCCAGCAGTAGACTGGGGACAGAAGAGACCCAGTACTTC.

The genes are TRBV6-4 and TRBJ2-1; the match to TRBD2 covers 15 bases. Looked up from germline, CDR1 is MRHNA and CDR2 is SNTAGT. The trim removed 2 bases at V and 1 base at J, leaving 6 bases unmatched. The CDR3 loop spans 19 amino acids. CDR3 residues: CASSDKGTSGGWSYNEQFF. The DNA for the CDR3 is TGTGCCAGCAGTGACAAGGGGACTAGCGGGGGGTGGTCCTACAATGAGCAGTTCTTC.

The V gene is TRBV4-3, the J gene TRBJ2-1; 10 bases align to TRBD1. The CDR3 totals 13 residues. The germline CDR1 and CDR2 sequences are LGHNA and YSLEER. The V gene end was trimmed by 4 bases and the J gene end by 7 bases; junction bases not matched to a gene: 1. The CDR3 is CASSRGQGNEQFF. In DNA, the CDR3 is TGCGCCAGCAGCCGGGGACAGGGGAATGAGCAGTTCTTC.

The chain is built from TRBV5-3 and TRBJ1-5; D possibly corresponds to TRBD1 (5 bases). TRBV5-3 falls under the ORF class, with uncertain function. The V end lost 0 bases, the J end lost 5 bases, and 21 bases lay between the germline ends. The CDR3 runs 18 residues. The CDR3: CARSLGERPGRKDQPQHF. CDR3 nucleotides: TGTGCCAGAAGCTTGGGGGAGAGGCCAGGGAGGAAGGATCAGCCCCAGCATTTT.

The chain employs TRBV4-2 and TRBJ1-1, with 7 bases identical to TRBD1. Germline V lookup: CDR1 LGHNA, CDR2 YNFKEQ. The junction had 8 bases not matched to a gene; V was cut back by 6 bases and J by 7 bases. This CDR3 is built from 13 residues. CDR3 bases: TGTGCCAGCAGAAAAGCAGGGGGGGGTGAAGCTTTCTTT. It yields the protein CASRKAGGGEAFF.

In its sample, this clone was seen a few times. V usage is TRBV19 and J usage is TRBJ1-1, with TRBD1 matching 7 bases. This CDR3 is 15 amino acids long. The germline V gene has CDR1 LNHDA and CDR2 SQIVND (reference sequence). V dropped 8 bases and J dropped 0; count of bases not matched to a gene: 9. This CDR3 reads CASRPQGRLNTEAFF. In DNA, the CDR3 is TGTGCCAGTCGACCACAGGGGAGGTTGAACACTGAAGCTTTCTTT.

The gene calls are TRBV2 and TRBJ2-7, with a tentative D call TRBD2 (5 bases). CDR1 and CDR2 from the germline V gene are SNHLY and FYNNEI. V was cut by 7 bases and J by 0 bases, with 10 bases left in between. The CDR3 runs to 13 residues. The CDR3 nucleotides are TGTGCCAGCAATCGAGGGAGCTCCTACGAGCAGTACTTC. Protein: CASNRGSSYEQYF.

This clone was observed a handful of times. The gene calls are TRBV7-2 and TRBJ2-5; D is possibly TRBD1 or TRBD2 (5 bases each). The CDR3 runs to 13 residues. CDR1 is SGHTA and CDR2 is FQGNSA in the germline V gene. Trimming stripped 8 bases from V and 1 base from J, with 11 bases between. The CDR3 is CASGTFLQETQYF. The CDR3 coding sequence is TGTGCCAGCGGGACCTTTCTCCAAGAGACCCAGTACTTC.

This clone was observed a single time. The chain uses TRBV5-5 and TRBJ2-1; TRBD1 matches 8 bases. Germline CDR1 is SGHKS and CDR2 is YYEKEE (reference sequence). J was trimmed by 5 bases and V by 4 bases; bases with no gene match: 8. CDR3 length equals 15 residues. The CDR3 nucleotides are TGTGCCAGCAGCCGAGGACAGGGAATCGACAATGAGCAGTTCTTC. Its translation: CASSRGQGIDNEQFF.

The chain combines TRBV28 with TRBJ1-2; 9 bases line up with TRBD1. The length of the CDR3 is 15 residues. Germline V gene lookup returns CDR1 MDHEN and CDR2 SYDVKM. J gave up 6 bases and V 1 base, and 6 bases lay outside the gene matches. CDR3 sequence reads: CASSLFIQGADGYTF. The CDR3 nucleotides are TGTGCCAGCAGTTTATTCATACAGGGGGCGGATGGCTACACCTTC.

Comments on this clone: This could be a read error, since a much larger clone is one nucleotide away. V is TRBV5-4 and J is TRBJ1-2; D is ambiguous. Deletions cut 3 bases from V and 4 bases from J, with 7 bases between. The CDR3 totals 12 residues. Germline V CDR1 and CDR2: SGHNT, YYREEE (reference sequence). CDR3 protein: CASSSQSYGYTF. In DNA, the CDR3 is TGTGCCAGCAGCTCCCAGTCCTATGGCTACACCTTC.

The chain is built from TRBV19 and TRBJ2-1; D is ambiguous. CDR3 size: 15 residues. CDR1 and CDR2 (germline): LNHDA, SQIVND (reference sequence). The V and J ends lost 4 bases and 0 bases respectively, with 10 bases between them. The CDR3 loop is CASSTYLSSYNEQFF. Here the CDR3 DNA reads TGTGCCAGTAGTACATATCTGAGCTCCTACAATGAGCAGTTCTTC.

The V call is TRBV5-1, the J call TRBJ2-7; TRBD2 matches at 8 bases. V was pared by 0 bases and J by 3 bases, with 5 bases of the junction left unmatched. The CDR3 has 15 amino acids. Germline V gene sequence: CDR1 SGHRS, CDR2 YFSETQ. DNA for the CDR3: TGCGCCAGCAGCTTGGCTATCGGGGGGGTCTACGAGCAGTACTTC. Translation gives CASSLAIGGVYEQYF. The complete variable domain, with remaining parts taken from reference TRBV5-1 and TRBJ2-7, reads KAGVTQTPRYLIKTRGQQVTLSCSPISGHRSVSWYQQTPGQGLQFLFEYFSETQRNKGNFPGRFSGRQFSNSRSEMNVSTLELGDSALYLCASSLAIGGVYEQYFGPGTRLTVT.

This chain joins TRBV2 and TRBJ2-7; D may be TRBD1 (6 bases). Trimming cost V 4 bases and J 4 bases, with 14 bases left between them. CDR1 is SNHLY and CDR2 is FYNNEI in the germline V gene. This CDR3 region has 14 residues. Written as DNA, the CDR3 is TGTGCCAGCAGTGCTGGCAGGGGCGATTACGAGCAGTACTTC. Amino acid sequence: CASSAGRGDYEQYF.

The rearrangement uses TRBV5-1 and TRBJ2-1; possibly TRBD1 for D (6 bases). Trimming took 9 bases from V and 0 from J, leaving 16 bases between them. Germline CDR1 and CDR2: SGHRS and YFSETQ. The CDR3 loop spans 15 amino acids. DNA for the CDR3: TGCGCCACCAAAGACGGGGACACCTCCTACAATGAGCAGTTCTTC. As protein: CATKDGDTSYNEQFF.